A selection of T cell receptor beta chains follows, all from one sample in a study of identical twins. TCRdb re-derived calls from the 5' RACE reads in MiXCR, one entry per CDR3 protein. The sample lists a few hundred thousand distinct CDR3 sequences; 14% were seen once. This same sample was also taken into another study, of yellow fever vaccine responses in identical twins.

Sequencing was carried out using CD4+ T cells sorted from blood. These TCRs come from a woman in her late teens or twenties in good health. The conserved cysteine and the conserved F or W are not part of the CDR3 here. Fields, in order: J gene, clone size, V gene, CDR3 protein. Expanded clones are given a class, and other clones once, few, many or no size at all.

TRBJ2-7	few	TRBV6-1	ASSGLYGGEQY
TRBJ2-2	.	TRBV15	ATSRDQTLGTGELF
TRBJ2-7	few	TRBV18	ASSPLPSGGTSYEQY
TRBJ2-3	few	TRBV12-3/TRBV12-4	ASSATGGPDTQY
TRBJ2-3	.	TRBV1	TSPRIAGVIDTQY
TRBJ2-6	few	TRBV5-1	ASSLGLRATGANVLT
TRBJ2-7	.	TRBV27	ASSLRGDGRSYEQY
TRBJ2-7	.	TRBV6-1	ASSPGTSGEQY
TRBJ2-5	.	TRBV7-9	ASGALGLGTQY
TRBJ2-5	.	TRBV25-1	ASSAPRAIQETQY
TRBJ2-3	.	TRBV4-3	ASSQENKATDTQY
TRBJ2-4	.	TRBV20-1	SARDVQLAKNIQY
TRBJ2-3	.	TRBV20-1	CARVRLTGGAGADTQY
TRBJ2-3	few	TRBV7-2	ASTPGGRPSTDTQY
TRBJ2-7	few	TRBV27	ASSPRAGGLYEQY
TRBJ2-3	.	TRBV2	ASSEERGYTQY
TRBJ2-1	.	TRBV28	ASSFLDRASNEQF
TRBJ2-1	.	TRBV28	ASTPRGRPYNEQF